Presented here are 13 T cell receptor beta chains from one specimen sequenced in a study of blood T cell repertoires in COVID-19. The table came from immunoSEQ multiplex PCR; TCRdb's copy has only in-frame clones and leaves some out. The table records more than 20,000 clones, over 70% of them present only once. Source material: peripheral blood. The receptor source for this set is a man aged 50 to 60 with active or convalescent COVID-19.

This clone was seen a single time. V is TRBV4-1 and J is TRBJ2-1; 7 bases line up with TRBD2. Germline assignment: CDR1 MGHRA and CDR2 YSYEKL. The CDR3 runs 18 residues. Losses at the gene ends were 6 bases for V and 1 base for J; bases not matched to a gene: 15. Written as DNA, the CDR3 is TGCGCCAGCAGATCCCAGACGTTCCTAGCGGAGTCCTACAATGAGCAGTTCTTC. Protein product: CASRSQTFLAESYNEQFF.

The chain combines TRBV6-5 with TRBJ1-1, with D unclear. Looked up from germline, CDR1 is MNHEY and CDR2 is SVGAGI. The V and J ends lost 7 bases and 4 bases respectively, with 13 bases between them. The CDR3 runs to 13 residues. In nucleotides, the CDR3 is TGTGCCAGCACGTGGGCCCCGCTCACTGAAGCTTTCTTT. Its protein is CASTWAPLTEAFF.

This chain uses TRBV11-3 with TRBJ1-1, with a possible D match to TRBD1 (5 bases). Trimming cost V 5 bases and J 11 bases, with 18 bases left between them. Germline values: CDR1 SGHNT, CDR2 YENEEA. This CDR3 is 13 amino acids long. The CDR3 nucleotides read TGTGCCAGCAGCCCCCCGTGGGGGGGTGGCGCTTTCTTT. It is translated as CASSPPWGGGAFF.

The chain couples TRBV19 to TRBJ2-2; TRBD1 matches at 11 bases. The CDR3 has 16 residues. V was clipped by 6 bases and J by 0 bases; unmatched bases: 3. Per the germline V gene, CDR1 is LNHDA and CDR2 is SQIVND (reference sequence). The DNA for the CDR3 is TGTGCCAGTAGCTGGACAGGGGGCGCGAACACCGGGGAGCTGTTTTTT. Residues: CASSWTGGANTGELFF. The variable domain in full, with the rest retrieved from reference TRBV19 and TRBJ2-2, is DGGITQSPKYLFRKEGQNVTLSCEQNLNHDAMYWYRQDPGQGLRLIYYSQIVNDFQKGDIAEGYSVSREKKESFPLTVTSAQKNPTAFYLCASSWTGGANTGELFFGEGSRLTVL.

The CDR3 region has the DNA TGTGCCGCGGCGGGCGGCTATGGCTACACCTTC. It encodes CAAAGGYGYTF. This chain links TRBV5-4 with TRBJ1-2; D is ambiguous. Trimming stripped 10 bases from V and 4 bases from J, with 11 bases between. The germline V gene encodes CDR1 SGHNT and CDR2 YYREEE (reference sequence). This CDR3 contains 11 residues.

The V call is TRBV18, the J call TRBJ2-1; 9 positions match TRBD1. V gave up 3 bases and J gave up 3 bases; unmatched junction bases: 3. The CDR3 extends over 15 amino acids. Germline loops: CDR1 KGHSH, CDR2 LQKENI. The CDR3, as DNA: TGTGCCAGCTCACCCCGGGACAGGGTCTACAATGAGCAGTTCTTC. This encodes CASSPRDRVYNEQFF.

J is TRBJ2-6 and V is TRBV30; TRBD1 is a possible D gene (5 bases). This CDR3 contains 17 residues. CDR1 and CDR2 (germline): GTSNPN, SVGIG (reference sequence). Trimming pared 4 bases from V and 0 bases from J, leaving 16 bases between. The CDR3: CAWKGVRRNSGANVLTF. CDR3 nucleotides: TGTGCCTGGAAAGGGGTGAGGAGAAACTCTGGGGCCAACGTCCTGACTTTC. The full variable domain, in which reference TRBV30 and TRBJ2-6 provide the parts outside the CDR3, is SQTIHQWPATLVQPVGSPLSLECTVEGTSNPNLYWYRQAAGRGLQLLFYSVGIGQISSEVPQNLSASRPQDRQFILSSKKLLLSDSGFYLCAWKGVRRNSGANVLTFGAGSRLTVL.

The V gene is TRBV21-1, the J gene TRBJ1-1. TRBV21-1 is a recognized pseudogene. The CDR3 totals 16 residues. CDR3 nucleotide sequence: TGTGCCAGCAGCAAAGCCGCGATGGGGACTCACACTGAAGCTTTCTTT. Amino acid sequence: CASSKAAMGTHTEAFF.

The J gene is TRBJ1-2, the V gene TRBV29-1, with 7 nucleotides matching TRBD1. The length of the CDR3 is 13 residues. Unmatched junction bases numbered 4, after V lost 5 bases and J lost 1 base. Germline V CDR1 and CDR2: SQVTM, ANQGSEA. CDR3 region: CSVHRGDNYGYTF. CDR3 nucleotides: TGCAGCGTTCACAGGGGCGATAACTATGGCTACACCTTC.

CDR3 residues: CASTLTGTYEQYF. CDR3 nucleotide sequence: TGTGCCAGCACCCTCACAGGGACCTACGAGCAGTACTTC. The chain combines TRBV7-8 with TRBJ2-7; possible D gene TRBD1, 6 bases. This CDR3 region has 13 residues. CDR1 SGHVS and CDR2 FQNEAQ come from the germline V gene. The ends were cut back, 7 bases at V and 2 bases at J, with 12 bases in the middle.

This chain joins TRBV6-2 or TRBV6-3 and TRBJ2-1, with D possibly being TRBD2 (6 bases). In germline, CDR1 is MNHEY, CDR2 SVGEGT. CDR3 length: 19 residues. The germline V and J ends were trimmed by 0 bases and 0 bases, with 18 bases remaining between them. CDR3 sequence (DNA): TGTGCCAGCAGTTACTCGTCGCGGGAAGTTCCCAGCTCCTACAATGAGCAGTTCTTC. Translating gives CASSYSSREVPSSYNEQFF.

V and J are TRBV11-1 and TRBJ2-1, with a possible D match to TRBD2 (5 bases). The CDR3 is 14 residues long. V shed 5 bases and J shed 6 bases, with 14 bases lying between them. Germline CDR1 and CDR2: SGHAT and FQDESV (reference sequence). The CDR3 loop reads CASSEDYFSNEQFF. In DNA, the CDR3 is TGTGCCAGCAGCGAAGACTACTTCAGCAATGAGCAGTTCTTC.

Only one count was recorded for this clone. The rearrangement uses TRBV5-6 and TRBJ1-6; TRBD1 aligns across 12 bases. The CDR3 has 18 residues. Trimming took 0 bases from V and 6 from J; bases not matched to a gene: 7. CDR1 and CDR2 from the germline V gene are SGHDT and YYEEEE. The CDR3 DNA reads as TGTGCCAGCAGCTTGGCAGGGACAGGGGGCCTTTTTAATTCACCCCTCCACTTT. Protein: CASSLAGTGGLFNSPLHF. Using reference TRBV5-6 and TRBJ1-6 for the parts outside the CDR3, the full variable domain is DAGVTQSPTHLIKTRGQQVTLRCSPKSGHDTVSWYQQALGQGPQFIFQYYEEEERQRGNFPDRFSGHQFPNYSSELNVNALLLGDSALYLCASSLAGTGGLFNSPLHFGNGTRLTVT.